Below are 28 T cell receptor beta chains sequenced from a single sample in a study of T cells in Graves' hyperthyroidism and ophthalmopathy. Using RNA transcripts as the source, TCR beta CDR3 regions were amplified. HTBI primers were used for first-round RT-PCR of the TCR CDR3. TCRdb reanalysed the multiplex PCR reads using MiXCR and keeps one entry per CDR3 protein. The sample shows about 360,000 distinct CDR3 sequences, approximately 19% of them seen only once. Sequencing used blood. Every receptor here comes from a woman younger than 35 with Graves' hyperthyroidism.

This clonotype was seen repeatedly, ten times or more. CDR3 nucleotides: TGTGCCAGCAGTTCGAGGACAGCTGGAAACACCATATATTTT. Its translation is CASSSRTAGNTIYF. The V and J genes are TRBV12-3 or TRBV12-4 and TRBJ1-3; a weak D match, TRBD1 (6 bases). This CDR3 comprises 14 residues. V was shortened by 4 bases and J by 2 bases, with 9 bases between the two germline ends.

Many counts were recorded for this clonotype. CDR3 coding DNA: TGTGCCAGCAGCTCAGGACAGGGGAACCCTAACTATGGCTACACCTTC. As protein: CASSSGQGNPNYGYTF. This sequence joins TRBV7-8 and TRBJ1-2; 9 nucleotides line up with TRBD1. CDR3 size: 16 residues. Germline lookup yields CDR1 SGHVS and CDR2 FQNEAQ. Trimming took 4 bases from V and 0 from J; bases not matched to a gene: 6.

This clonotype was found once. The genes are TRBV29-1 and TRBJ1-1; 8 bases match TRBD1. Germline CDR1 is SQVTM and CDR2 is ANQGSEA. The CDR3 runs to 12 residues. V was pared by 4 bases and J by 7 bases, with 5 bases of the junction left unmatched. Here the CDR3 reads CSVVSGGGEAFF. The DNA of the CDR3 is TGCAGCGTTGTGTCAGGGGGCGGTGAAGCTTTCTTT.

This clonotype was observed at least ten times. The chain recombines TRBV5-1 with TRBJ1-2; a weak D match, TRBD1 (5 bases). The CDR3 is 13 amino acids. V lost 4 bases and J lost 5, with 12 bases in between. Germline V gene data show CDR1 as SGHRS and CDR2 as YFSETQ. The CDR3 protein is CASSTGLIYGYTF. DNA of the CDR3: TGCGCCAGCAGCACGGGACTGATTTATGGCTACACCTTC.

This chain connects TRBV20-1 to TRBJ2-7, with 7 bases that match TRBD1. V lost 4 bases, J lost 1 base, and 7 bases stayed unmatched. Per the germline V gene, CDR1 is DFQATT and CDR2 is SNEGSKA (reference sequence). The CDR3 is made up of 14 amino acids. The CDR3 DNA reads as TGCAGTGCTACCACAGGGGAAGGTTCCTACGAGCAGTACTTC. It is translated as CSATTGEGSYEQYF.

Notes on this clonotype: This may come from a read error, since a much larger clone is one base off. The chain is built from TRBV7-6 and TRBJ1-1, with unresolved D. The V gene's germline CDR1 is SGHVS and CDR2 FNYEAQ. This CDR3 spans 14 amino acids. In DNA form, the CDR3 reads TGTTCCAGCAGCTTGGGCCAGCCGGGCACTGAAGCTTTCTTT. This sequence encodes CSSSLGQPGTEAFF.

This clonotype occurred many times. The CDR3 sequence is CASQVASGQETQYF. CDR3 DNA: TGTGCCAGCCAGGTGGCTAGCGGTCAAGAGACCCAGTACTTC. The chain recombines TRBV13 with TRBJ2-5, with 7 bases lining up with TRBD2. The trim removed 8 bases at V and 2 bases at J, leaving 8 bases unmatched. The CDR3 is 14 amino acids. The germline CDR1 and CDR2 sequences are PRHDT and FYEKMQ (reference sequence).

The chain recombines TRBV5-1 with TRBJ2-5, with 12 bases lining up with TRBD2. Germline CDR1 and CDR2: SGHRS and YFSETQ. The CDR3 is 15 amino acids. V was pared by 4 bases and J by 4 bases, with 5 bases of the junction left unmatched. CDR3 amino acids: CASSRTSGTGETQYF. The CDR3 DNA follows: TGCGCCAGCAGCCGGACTAGCGGGACGGGAGAGACCCAGTACTTC.

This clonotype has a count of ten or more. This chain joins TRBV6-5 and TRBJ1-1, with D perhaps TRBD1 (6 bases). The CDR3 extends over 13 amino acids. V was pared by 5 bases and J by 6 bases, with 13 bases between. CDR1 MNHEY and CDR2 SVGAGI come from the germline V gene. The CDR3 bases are TGTGCCAGCAGTCCGGGGACACTCGCTGAAGCTTTCTTT. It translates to CASSPGTLAEAFF.

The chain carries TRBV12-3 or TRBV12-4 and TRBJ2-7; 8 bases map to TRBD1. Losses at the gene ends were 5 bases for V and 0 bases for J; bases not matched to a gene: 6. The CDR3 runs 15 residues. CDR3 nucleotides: TGTGCCAGCAGTCGCGGACAGGGAGTCTCCTACGAGCAGTACTTC. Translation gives CASSRGQGVSYEQYF.

CDR3 in DNA: TGCGCCAGCAGCTTGTACAGGGGGAGAGGGGAGACCCAGTACTTC. Translated: CASSLYRGRGETQYF. The J gene is TRBJ2-5, the V gene TRBV5-1, with 8 bases fitting TRBD1. Trimming cost V 1 base and J 5 bases; bases outside gene matches: 7. The CDR3 is 15 residues long. The V gene's germline CDR1 is SGHRS and CDR2 YFSETQ.

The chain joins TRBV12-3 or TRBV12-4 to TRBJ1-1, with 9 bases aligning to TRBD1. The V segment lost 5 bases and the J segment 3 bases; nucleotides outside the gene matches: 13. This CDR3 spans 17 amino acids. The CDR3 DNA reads TGTGCCAGCAGTGCACCGCCGGACAGGGGCCGGTACACTGAAGCTTTCTTT. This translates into CASSAPPDRGRYTEAFF.

Here the CDR3 DNA reads TGTGCCAGCAGGGCAAGGATCCTAGGCAATGGCTACACCTTC. It yields the protein CASRARILGNGYTF. The V and J genes are TRBV6-1 and TRBJ1-2; no reliable D call. The CDR3 extends over 14 amino acids. Germline V gene data show CDR1 as MNHNS and CDR2 as SASEGT. Trimming took 6 bases from V and 6 from J, leaving 17 bases between them.

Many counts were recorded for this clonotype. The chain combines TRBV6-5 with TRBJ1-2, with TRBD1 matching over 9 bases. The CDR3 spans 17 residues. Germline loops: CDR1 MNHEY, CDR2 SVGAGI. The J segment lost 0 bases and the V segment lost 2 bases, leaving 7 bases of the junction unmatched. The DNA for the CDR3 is TGTGCCAGCAGTTACGGGGGGACAGGGACCACTAACTATGGCTACACCTTC. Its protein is CASSYGGTGTTNYGYTF.

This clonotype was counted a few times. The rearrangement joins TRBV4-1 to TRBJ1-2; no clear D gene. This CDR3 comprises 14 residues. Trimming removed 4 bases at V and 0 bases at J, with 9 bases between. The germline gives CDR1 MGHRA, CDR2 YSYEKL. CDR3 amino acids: CASSRYSPNYGYTF. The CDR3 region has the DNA TGCGCCAGCAGCCGATACAGCCCTAACTATGGCTACACCTTC.

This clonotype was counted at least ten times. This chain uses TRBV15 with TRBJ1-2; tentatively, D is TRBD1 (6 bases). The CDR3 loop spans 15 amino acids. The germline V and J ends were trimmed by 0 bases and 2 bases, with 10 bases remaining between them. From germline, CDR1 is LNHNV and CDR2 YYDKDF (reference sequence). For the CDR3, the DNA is TGTGCCACCAGCAGAGATTACGGACAGAACTATGGCTACACCTTC. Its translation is CATSRDYGQNYGYTF.

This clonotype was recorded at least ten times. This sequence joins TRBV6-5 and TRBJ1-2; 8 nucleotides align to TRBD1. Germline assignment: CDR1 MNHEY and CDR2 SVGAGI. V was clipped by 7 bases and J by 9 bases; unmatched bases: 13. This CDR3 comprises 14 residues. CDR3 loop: CASTAGQGKIRYTF. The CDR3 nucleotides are TGTGCCAGCACCGCAGGACAGGGAAAAATCCGCTACACCTTC.

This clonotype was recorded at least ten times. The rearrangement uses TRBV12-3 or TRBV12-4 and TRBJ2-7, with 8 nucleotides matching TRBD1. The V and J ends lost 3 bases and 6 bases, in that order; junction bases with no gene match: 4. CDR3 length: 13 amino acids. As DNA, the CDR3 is TGTGCCAGCAGTTTTGCGACAGGGGTCGAGCAGTACTTC. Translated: CASSFATGVEQYF.

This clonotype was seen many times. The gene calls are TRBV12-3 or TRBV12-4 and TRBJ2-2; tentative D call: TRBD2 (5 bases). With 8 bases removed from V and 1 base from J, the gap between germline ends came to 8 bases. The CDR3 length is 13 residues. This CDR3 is CASEGMNTGELFF. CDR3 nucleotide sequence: TGTGCCAGCGAGGGAATGAACACCGGGGAGCTGTTTTTT.

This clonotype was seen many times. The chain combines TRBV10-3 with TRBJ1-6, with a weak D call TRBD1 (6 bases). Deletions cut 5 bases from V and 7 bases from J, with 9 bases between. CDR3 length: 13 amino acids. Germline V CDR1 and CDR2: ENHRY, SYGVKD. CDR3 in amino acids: CAISPGQNSPLHF. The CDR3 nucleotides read TGTGCCATCAGTCCGGGACAAAATTCACCCCTCCACTTT.

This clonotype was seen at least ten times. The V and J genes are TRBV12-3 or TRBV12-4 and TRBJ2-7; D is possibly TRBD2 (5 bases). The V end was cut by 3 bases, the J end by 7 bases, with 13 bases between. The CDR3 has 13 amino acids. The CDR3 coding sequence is TGTGCCAGCAGTTTGAGGGCGACGGTGGAGCAGTACTTC. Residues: CASSLRATVEQYF.

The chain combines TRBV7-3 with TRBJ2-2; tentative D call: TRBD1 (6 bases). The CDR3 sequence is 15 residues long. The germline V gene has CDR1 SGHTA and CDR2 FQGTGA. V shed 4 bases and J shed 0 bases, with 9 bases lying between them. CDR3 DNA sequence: TGTGCCAGCAGCTCAGACAGGACGAACACCGGGGAGCTGTTTTTT. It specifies CASSSDRTNTGELFF. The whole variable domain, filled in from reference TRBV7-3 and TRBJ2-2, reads GAGVSQTPSNKVTEKGKYVELRCDPISGHTALYWYRQSLGQGPEFLIYFQGTGAADDSGLPNDRFFAVRPEGSVSTLKIQRTERGDSAVYLCASSSDRTNTGELFFGEGSRLTVL.

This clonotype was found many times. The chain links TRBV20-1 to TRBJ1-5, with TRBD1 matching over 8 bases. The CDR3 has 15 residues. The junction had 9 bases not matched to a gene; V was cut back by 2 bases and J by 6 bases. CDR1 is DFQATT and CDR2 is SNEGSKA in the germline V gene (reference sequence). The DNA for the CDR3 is TGCAGTGCTAGACAGGGGGCGCGGGGGCCTCAGCCCCAGCATTTT. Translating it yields CSARQGARGPQPQHF.

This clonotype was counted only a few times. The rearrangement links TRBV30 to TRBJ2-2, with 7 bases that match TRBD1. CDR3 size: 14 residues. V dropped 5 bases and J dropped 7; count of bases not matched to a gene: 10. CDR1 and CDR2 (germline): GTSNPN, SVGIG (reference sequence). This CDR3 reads CAWGKGAYRGELFF. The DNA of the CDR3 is TGTGCCTGGGGGAAGGGGGCCTACCGCGGGGAGCTGTTTTTT.

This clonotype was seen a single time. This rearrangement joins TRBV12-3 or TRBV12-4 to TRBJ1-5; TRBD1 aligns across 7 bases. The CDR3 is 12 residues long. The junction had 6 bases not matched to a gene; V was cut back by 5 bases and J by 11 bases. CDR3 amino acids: CASSIEGAAQHF. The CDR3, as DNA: TGTGCCAGCAGTATCGAGGGGGCGGCCCAGCATTTT.

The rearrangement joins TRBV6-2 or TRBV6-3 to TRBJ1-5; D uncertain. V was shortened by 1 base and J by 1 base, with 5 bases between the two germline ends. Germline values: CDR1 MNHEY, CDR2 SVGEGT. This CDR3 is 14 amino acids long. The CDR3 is CASSYFSSNQPQHF. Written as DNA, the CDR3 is TGTGCCAGCAGTTACTTCTCCAGCAATCAGCCCCAGCATTTT.

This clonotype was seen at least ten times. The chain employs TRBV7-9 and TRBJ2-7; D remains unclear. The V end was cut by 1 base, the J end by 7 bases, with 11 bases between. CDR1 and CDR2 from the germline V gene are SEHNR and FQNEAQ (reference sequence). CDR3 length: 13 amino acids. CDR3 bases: TGTGCCAGCAGCTTAGAATCCGCTGTGGAGCAGTACTTC. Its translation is CASSLESAVEQYF.

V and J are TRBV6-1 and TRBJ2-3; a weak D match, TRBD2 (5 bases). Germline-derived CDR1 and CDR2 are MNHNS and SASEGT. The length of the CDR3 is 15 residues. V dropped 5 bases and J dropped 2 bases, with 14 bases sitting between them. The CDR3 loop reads CASSLALVPTDTQYF. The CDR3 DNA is TGTGCCAGCAGTTTAGCGCTAGTGCCCACAGATACGCAGTATTTT.